This TCR beta chain comes out of a study of blood T cell repertoires in COVID-19. Study details: The cDNA or gDNA used as material had been derived from T cells, B-cell-depleted T cells, or PBMCs.

Authors' data handling: Amplification with reference gene primers provided the estimates of nucleated cell counts. The assay was immunoSEQ multiplex PCR, and TCRdb's table has in-frame clones only and misses some. V, J and clone size are those of that table, while D and trimming were read from the DNA. The sample contains 300,000 to 400,000 clones, 85% to 90% of which appear only once. The CDR3 covers 17 residues. With 6 bases clipped from V and 3 bases from J, the junction kept 17 bases outside the gene matches. Germline lookup yields CDR1 SNHLY and CDR2 FYNNEI. Seattle-derived patients entered the study during active infection and were followed longitudinally.

The source material was peripheral blood. This receptor was taken from a woman between 50 and 59 years old with COVID-19, enrolled during active disease. J is TRBJ2-7 and V is TRBV2; 7 nucleotides line up with TRBD2. The CDR3, as DNA: TGTGCCAGCAGGGCCGGGACTAAAGGGTCCCTCGGCTACGAGCAGTACTTC. This translates into CASRAGTKGSLGYEQYF.